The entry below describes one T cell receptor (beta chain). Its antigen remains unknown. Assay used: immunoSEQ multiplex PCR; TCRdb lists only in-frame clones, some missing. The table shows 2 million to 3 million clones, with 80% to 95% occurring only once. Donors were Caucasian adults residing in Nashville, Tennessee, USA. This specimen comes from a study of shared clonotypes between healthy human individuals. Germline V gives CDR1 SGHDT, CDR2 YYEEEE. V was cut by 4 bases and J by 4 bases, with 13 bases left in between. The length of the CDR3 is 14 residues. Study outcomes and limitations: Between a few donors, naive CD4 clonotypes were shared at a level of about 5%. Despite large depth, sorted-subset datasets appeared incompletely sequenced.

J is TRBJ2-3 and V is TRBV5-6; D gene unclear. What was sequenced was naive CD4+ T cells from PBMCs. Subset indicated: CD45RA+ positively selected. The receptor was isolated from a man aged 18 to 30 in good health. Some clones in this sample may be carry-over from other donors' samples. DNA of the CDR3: TGTGCCAGCAGCCCGAACCCCCACCCAGATACGCAGTATTTT. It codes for CASSPNPHPDTQYF.